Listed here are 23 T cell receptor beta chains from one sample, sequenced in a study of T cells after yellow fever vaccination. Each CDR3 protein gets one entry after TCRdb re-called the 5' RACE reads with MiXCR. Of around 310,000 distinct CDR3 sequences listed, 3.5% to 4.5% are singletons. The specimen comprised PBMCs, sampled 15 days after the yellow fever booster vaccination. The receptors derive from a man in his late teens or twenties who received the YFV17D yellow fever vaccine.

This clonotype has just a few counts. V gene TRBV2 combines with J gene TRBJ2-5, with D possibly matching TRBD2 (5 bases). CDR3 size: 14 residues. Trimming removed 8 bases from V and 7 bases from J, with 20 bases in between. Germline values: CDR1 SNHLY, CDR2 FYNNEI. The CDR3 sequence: CASPPLAGPGTQYF. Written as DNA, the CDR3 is TGTGCCAGCCCCCCGTTGGCGGGTCCGGGGACCCAGTACTTC.

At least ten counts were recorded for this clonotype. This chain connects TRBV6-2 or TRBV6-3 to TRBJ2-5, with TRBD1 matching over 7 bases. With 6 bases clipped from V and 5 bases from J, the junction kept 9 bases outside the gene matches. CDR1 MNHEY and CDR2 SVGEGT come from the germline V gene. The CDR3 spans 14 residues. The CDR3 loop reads CASSRGGRWETQYF. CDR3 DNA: TGTGCCAGCAGCCGAGGGGGCCGGTGGGAGACCCAGTACTTC.

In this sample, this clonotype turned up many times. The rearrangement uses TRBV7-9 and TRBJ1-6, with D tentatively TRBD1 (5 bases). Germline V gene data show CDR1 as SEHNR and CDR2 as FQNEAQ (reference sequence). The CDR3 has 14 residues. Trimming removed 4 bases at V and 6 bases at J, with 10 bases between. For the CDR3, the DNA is TGTGCCAGCAGCTGGGAGGACACTAATTCACCCCTCCACTTT. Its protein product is CASSWEDTNSPLHF.

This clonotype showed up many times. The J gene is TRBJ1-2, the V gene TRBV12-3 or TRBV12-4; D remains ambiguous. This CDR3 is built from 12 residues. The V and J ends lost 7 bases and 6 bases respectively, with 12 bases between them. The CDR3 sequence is CASTFRAHGYTF. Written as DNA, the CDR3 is TGTGCCAGCACTTTTAGGGCCCATGGCTACACCTTC.

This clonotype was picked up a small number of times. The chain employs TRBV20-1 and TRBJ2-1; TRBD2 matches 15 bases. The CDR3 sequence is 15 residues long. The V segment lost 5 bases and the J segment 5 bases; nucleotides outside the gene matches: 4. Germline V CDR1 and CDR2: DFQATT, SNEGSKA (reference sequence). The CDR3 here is CSAGTSGGPNNEQFF. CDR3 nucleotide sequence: TGCAGTGCTGGGACTAGCGGGGGGCCTAACAATGAGCAGTTCTTC.

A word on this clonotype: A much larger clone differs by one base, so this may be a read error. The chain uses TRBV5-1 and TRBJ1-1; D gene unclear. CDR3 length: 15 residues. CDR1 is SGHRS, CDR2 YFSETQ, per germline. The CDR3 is CASSSDPGKPIEGFF. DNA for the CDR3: TGCGCCAGCAGCTCGGATCCCGGGAAACCTATTGAAGGTTTCTTT. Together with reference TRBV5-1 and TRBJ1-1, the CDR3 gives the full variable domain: KAGVTQTPRYLIKTRGQQVTLSCSPISGHRSVSWYQQTPGQGLQFLFEYFSETQRNKGNFPGRFSGRQFSNSRSEMNVSTLELGDSALYLCASSSDPGKPIEGFFGQGTRLTVV.

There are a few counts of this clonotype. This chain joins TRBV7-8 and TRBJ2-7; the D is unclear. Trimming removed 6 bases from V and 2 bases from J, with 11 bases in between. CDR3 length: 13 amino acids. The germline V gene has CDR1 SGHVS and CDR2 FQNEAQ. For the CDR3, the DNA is TGTGCCAGCAGTTGGGCCAGACCCTACGAGCAGTACGTC. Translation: CASSWARPYEQYV.

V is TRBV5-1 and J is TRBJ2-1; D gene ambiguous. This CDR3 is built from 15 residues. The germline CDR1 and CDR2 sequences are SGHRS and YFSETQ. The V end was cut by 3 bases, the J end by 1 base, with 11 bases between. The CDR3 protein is CASSSYAESYNEQFF. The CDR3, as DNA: TGCGCCAGCAGCTCCTATGCGGAATCCTACAATGAGCAGTTCTTC.

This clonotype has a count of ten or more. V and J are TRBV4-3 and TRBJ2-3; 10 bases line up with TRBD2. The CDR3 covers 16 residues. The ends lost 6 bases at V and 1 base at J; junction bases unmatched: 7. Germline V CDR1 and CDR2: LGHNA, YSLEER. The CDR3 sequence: CASSAWLAGGTDTQYF. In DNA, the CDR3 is TGCGCCAGCAGTGCTTGGCTAGCGGGGGGCACAGATACGCAGTATTTT.

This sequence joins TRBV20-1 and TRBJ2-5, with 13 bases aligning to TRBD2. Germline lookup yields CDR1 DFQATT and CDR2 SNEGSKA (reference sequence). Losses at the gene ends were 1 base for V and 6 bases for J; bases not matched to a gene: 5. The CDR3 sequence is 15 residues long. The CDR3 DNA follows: TGCAGTGCTAGAGGAACTAGCGGGGGGGCACAGACCCAGTACTTC. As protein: CSARGTSGGAQTQYF.

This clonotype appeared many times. The CDR3 sequence: CASSHPDRVYEQYF. CDR3 nucleotide sequence: TGTGCCAGCAGTCACCCTGACAGGGTCTACGAGCAGTACTTC. The chain joins TRBV12-3 or TRBV12-4 to TRBJ2-7, with TRBD1 matching over 7 bases. The V segment lost 5 bases and the J segment 3 bases; nucleotides outside the gene matches: 7. This CDR3 spans 14 amino acids.

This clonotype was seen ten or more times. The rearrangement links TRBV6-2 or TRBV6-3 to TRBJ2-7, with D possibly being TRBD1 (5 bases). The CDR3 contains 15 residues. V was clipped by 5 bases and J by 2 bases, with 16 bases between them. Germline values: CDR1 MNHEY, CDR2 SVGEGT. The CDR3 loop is CASSENTGRTYEQYV. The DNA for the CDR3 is TGTGCCAGCAGTGAAAATACAGGACGGACCTACGAGCAGTACGTC.

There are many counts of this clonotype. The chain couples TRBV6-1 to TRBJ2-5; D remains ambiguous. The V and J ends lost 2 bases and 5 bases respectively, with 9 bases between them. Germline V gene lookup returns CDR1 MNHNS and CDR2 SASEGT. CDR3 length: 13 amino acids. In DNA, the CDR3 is TGTGCCAGCAGTGAACGGGCGTCGGAGACCCAGTACTTC. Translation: CASSERASETQYF.

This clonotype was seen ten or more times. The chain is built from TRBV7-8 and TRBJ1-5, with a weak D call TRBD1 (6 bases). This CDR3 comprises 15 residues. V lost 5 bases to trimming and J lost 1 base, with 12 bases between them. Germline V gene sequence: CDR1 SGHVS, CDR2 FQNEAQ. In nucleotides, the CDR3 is TGTGCCAGCAGCCGGGGGAGGGGGAGCAATCAGCCCCAGCATTTT. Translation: CASSRGRGSNQPQHF.

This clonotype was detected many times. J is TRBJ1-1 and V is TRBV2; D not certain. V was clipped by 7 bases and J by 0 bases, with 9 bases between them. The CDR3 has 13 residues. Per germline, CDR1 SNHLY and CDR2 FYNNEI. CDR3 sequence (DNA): TGTGCCAGCACGGTGTCGATGAACACTGAAGCTTTCTTT. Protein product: CASTVSMNTEAFF.

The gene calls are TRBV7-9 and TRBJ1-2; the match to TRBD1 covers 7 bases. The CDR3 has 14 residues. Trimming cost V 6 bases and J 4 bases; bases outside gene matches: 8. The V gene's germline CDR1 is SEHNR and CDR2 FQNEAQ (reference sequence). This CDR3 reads CASSQQGVSYGYTF. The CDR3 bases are TGTGCCAGCAGTCAGCAGGGGGTTTCCTATGGCTACACCTTC.

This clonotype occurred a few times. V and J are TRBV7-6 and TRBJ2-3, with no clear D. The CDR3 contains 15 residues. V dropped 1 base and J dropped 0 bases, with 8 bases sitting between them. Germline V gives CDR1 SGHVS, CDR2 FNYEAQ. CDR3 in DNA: TGTGCCAGCAGCTTAGTGGGATCTAGCACAGATACGCAGTATTTT. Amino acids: CASSLVGSSTDTQYF.

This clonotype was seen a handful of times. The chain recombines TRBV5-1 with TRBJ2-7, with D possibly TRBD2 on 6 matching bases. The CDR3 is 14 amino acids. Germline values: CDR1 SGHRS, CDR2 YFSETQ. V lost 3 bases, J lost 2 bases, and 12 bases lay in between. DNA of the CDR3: TGCGCCAGCAGCTCGCGGGACGGACCCTACGAGCAGTACTTC. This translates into CASSSRDGPYEQYF.

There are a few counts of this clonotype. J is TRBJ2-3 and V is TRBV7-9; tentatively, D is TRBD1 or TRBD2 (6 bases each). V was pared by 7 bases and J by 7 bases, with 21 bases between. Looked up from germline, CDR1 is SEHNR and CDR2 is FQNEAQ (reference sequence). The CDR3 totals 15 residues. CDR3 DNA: TGTGCCAGCACCGTAATGGGGGGCCAGGGTCATACGCAGTATTTT. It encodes CASTVMGGQGHTQYF.

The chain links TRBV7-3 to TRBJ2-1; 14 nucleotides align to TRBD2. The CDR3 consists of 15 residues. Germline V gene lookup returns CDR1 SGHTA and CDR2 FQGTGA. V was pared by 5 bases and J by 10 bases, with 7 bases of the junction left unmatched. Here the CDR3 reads CASSVTSGGAEEQFF. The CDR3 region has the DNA TGTGCCAGCAGCGTGACTAGCGGGGGGGCGGAGGAGCAGTTCTTC.

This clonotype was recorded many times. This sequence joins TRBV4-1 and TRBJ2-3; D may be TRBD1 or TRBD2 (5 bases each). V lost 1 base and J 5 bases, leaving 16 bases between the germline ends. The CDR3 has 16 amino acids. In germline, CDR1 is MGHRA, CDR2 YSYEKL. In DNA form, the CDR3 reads TGCGCCAGCAGCCAAGGCTTCAGGGAGAGTATAGATACGCAGTATTTT. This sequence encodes CASSQGFRESIDTQYF.

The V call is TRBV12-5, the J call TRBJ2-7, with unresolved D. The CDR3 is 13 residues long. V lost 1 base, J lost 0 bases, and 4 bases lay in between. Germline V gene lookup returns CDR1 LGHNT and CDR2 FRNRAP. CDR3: CASGLELSYEQYF. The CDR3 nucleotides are TGTGCTAGTGGTTTGGAGCTCTCCTACGAGCAGTACTTC.

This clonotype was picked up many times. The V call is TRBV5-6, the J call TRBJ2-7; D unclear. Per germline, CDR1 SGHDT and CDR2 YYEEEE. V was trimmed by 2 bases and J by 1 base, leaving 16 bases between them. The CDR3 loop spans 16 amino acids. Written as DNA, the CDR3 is TGTGCCAGCAGCTTACGACATTGGACCTCGTCCTACGAGCAGTACTTC. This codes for CASSLRHWTSSYEQYF.